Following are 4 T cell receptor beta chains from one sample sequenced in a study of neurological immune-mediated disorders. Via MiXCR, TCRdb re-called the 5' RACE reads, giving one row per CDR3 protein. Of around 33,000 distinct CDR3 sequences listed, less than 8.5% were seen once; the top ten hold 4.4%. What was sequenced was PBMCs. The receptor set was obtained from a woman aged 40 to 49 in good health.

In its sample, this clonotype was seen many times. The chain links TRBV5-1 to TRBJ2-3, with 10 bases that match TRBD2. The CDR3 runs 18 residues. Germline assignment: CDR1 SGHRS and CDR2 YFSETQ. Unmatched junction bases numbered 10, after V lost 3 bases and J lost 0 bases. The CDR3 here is CASSSWGTSATSTDTQYF. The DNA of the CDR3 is TGCGCCAGCAGCTCCTGGGGGACTAGCGCGACTAGCACAGATACGCAGTATTTT.

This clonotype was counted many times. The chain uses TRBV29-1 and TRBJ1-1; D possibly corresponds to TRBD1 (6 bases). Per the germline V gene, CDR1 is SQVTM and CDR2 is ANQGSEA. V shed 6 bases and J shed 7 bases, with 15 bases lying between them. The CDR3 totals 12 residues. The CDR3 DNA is TGCAGCGTGGCCTGGGGGGCGAATGAAGCTTTCTTT. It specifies CSVAWGANEAFF. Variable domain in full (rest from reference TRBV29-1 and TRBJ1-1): SAVISQKPSRDICQRGTSLTIQCQVDSQVTMMFWYRQQPGQSLTLIATANQGSEATYESGFVIDKFPISRPNLTFSTLTVSNMSPEDSSIYLCSVAWGANEAFFGQGTRLTVV.

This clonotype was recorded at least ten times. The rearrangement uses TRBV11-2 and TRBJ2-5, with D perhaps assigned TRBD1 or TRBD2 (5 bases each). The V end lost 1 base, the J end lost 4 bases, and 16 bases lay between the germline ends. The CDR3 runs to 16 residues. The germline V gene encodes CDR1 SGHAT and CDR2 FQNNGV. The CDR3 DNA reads TGTGCCAGCAGCTTAGTCCCCAGAGGGGTTGGAGAGACCCAGTACTTC. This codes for CASSLVPRGVGETQYF.

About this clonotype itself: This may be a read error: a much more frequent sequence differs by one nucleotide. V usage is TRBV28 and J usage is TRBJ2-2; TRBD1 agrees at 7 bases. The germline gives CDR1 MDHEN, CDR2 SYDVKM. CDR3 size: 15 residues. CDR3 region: CDSSPLGTGAGELFF. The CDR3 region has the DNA TGTGACAGCAGTCCCCTCGGAACAGGGGCCGGGGAGCTGTTTTTT.